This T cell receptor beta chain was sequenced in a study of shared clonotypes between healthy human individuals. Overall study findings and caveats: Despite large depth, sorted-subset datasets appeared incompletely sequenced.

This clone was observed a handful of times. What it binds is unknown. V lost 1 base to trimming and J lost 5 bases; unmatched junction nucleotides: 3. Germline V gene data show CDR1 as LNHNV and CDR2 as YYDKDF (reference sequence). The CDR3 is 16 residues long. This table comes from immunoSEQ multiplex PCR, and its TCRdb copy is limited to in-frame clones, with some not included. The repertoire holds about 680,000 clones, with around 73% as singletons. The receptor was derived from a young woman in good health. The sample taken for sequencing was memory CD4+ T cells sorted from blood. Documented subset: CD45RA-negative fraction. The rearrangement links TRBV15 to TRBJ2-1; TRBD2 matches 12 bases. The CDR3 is CATSRGTSGTHNEQFF. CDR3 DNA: TGTGCCACCAGCAGAGGGACTAGCGGGACTCACAATGAGCAGTTCTTC.